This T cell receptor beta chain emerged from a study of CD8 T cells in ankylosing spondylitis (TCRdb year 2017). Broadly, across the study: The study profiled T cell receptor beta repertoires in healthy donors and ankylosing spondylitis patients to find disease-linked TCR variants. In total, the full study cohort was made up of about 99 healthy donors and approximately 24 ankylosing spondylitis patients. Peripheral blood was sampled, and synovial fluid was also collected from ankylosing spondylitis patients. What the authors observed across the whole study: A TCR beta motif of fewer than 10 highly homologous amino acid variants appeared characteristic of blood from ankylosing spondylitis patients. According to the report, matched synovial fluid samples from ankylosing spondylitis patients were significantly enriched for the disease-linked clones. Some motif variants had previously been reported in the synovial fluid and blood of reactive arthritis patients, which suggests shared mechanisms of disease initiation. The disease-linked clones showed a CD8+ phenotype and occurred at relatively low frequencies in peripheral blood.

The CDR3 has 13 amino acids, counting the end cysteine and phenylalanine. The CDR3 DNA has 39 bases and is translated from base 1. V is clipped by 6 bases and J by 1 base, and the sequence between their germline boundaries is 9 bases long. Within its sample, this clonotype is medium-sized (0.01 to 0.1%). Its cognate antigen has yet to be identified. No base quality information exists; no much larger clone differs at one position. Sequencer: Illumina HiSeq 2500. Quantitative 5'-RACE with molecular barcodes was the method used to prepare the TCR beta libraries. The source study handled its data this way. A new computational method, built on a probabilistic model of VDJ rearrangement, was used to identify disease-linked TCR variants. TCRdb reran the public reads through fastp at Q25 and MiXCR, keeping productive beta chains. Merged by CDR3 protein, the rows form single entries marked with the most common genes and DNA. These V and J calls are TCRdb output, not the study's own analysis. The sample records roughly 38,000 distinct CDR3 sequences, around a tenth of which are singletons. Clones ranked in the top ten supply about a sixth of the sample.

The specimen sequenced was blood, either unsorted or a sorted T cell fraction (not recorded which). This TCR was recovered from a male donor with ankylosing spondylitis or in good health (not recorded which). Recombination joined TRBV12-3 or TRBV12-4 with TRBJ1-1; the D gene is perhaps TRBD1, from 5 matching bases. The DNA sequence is TGTGCCAGCAGCTTGGGACCGAACACTGAAGCTTTCTTT. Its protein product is CASSLGPNTEAFF.